These T cell receptor beta chains were read from a single sample in a study of T cells after yellow fever vaccination. One entry per CDR3 protein, called by TCRdb with MiXCR from the 5' RACE reads. The sample holds 400,000 to 450,000 distinct CDR3 sequences, roughly 20% seen once. Sequencing was performed on PBMCs, taken before the yellow fever booster vaccination. These receptor sequences come from a man aged 18 to 29 who received the YFV17D yellow fever vaccine. The CDR3 runs from the conserved cysteine through the conserved F or W. D genes are given only for firm matches. Some rows have no size entry. The others give once, few or many, or a class for an expanded clone.

J | size | D | V | CDR3 | DNA
TRBJ2-3 | - | - | TRBV6-5 | CASSYFGTSLTDTQYF | TGTGCCAGCAGTTACTTTGGGACTTCATTAACGGATACGCAGTATTTT
TRBJ1-5 | - | - | TRBV18 | CASSRTVLSDSNQPQHF | TGTGCCAGCTCACGGACCGTTCTTTCAGATAGCAATCAGCCCCAGCATTTT
TRBJ2-7 | - | - | TRBV30 | CAWSPGQGIIYEQYF | TGTGCCTGGAGCCCCGGACAAGGGATTATCTACGAGCAGTACTTC
TRBJ1-4 | - | - | TRBV29-1 | CSVKSSGREKLFF | TGCAGCGTAAAATCCTCCGGTCGGGAAAAACTGTTTTTT
TRBJ2-5 | - | - | TRBV6-6 | CASSAAGGAETQYF | TGTGCCAGCAGTGCAGCCGGGGGCGCAGAGACCCAGTACTTC
TRBJ1-5 | few | TRBD1 | TRBV12-3/TRBV12-4 | CASRDRLDQPQHF | TGTGCCAGCAGGGACAGGTTAGATCAGCCCCAGCATTTT
TRBJ2-1 | - | - | TRBV6-5 | CASSTGKGGQFF | TGTGCCAGCAGTACAGGGAAGGGGGGGCAGTTCTTC
TRBJ2-5 | - | TRBD1 | TRBV25-1 | CASSEWTGPQETQYF | TGTGCCAGCAGTGAATGGACAGGACCCCAAGAGACCCAGTACTTC
TRBJ2-3 | - | TRBD2 | TRBV3-1 | CASRPRLAASTDTQYF | TGTGCCAGCAGACCCCGACTAGCGGCTAGCACAGATACGCAGTATTTT
TRBJ1-3 | - | - | TRBV7-2 | CASSLAGAGGNTIYF | TGTGCCAGCAGCTTAGCAGGGGCAGGAGGAAACACCATATATTTT
TRBJ2-1 | - | - | TRBV30 | CAWSVQGINEQFF | TGTGCCTGGAGTGTACAGGGTATCAATGAGCAGTTCTTC
TRBJ2-3 | - | - | TRBV7-2 | CASGQIDTQYF | TGTGCCAGCGGCCAAATAGATACGCAGTATTTT
TRBJ2-5 | many | TRBD2 | TRBV12-3/TRBV12-4 | CASSFSGGQETQYF | TGTGCCAGCAGTTTCAGCGGGGGGCAAGAGACCCAGTACTTC
TRBJ1-1 | few | - | TRBV20-1 | CSARGASTTEAFF | TGCAGTGCTAGAGGGGCCTCAACTACTGAAGCTTTCTTT
TRBJ2-7 | - | - | TRBV9 | CASSVVGAVGYEQYF | TGTGCCAGCAGCGTAGTCGGTGCAGTGGGCTACGAGCAGTACTTC
TRBJ1-2 | - | - | TRBV7-2 | CASSLAPGQYGYTF | TGTGCCAGCAGCCTAGCCCCTGGACAGTATGGCTACACCTTC
TRBJ2-6 | - | - | TRBV6-4 | CASSDSPGGSGANVLTF | TGTGCCAGCAGTGACTCCCCCGGGGGCTCTGGGGCCAACGTCCTGACTTTC
TRBJ2-3 | few | - | TRBV7-9 | CASSLQGPDTQYF | TGTGCCAGCAGCCTACAGGGCCCCGATACGCAGTATTTT
TRBJ1-2 | few | - | TRBV7-9 | CASSLSDMYGYTF | TGTGCCAGCAGCCTTTCGGACATGTATGGCTACACCTTC
TRBJ1-1 | - | - | TRBV7-6 | CASSPFPTDLKNTEAFF | TGTGCCAGCAGCCCCTTCCCGACAGACTTGAAGAACACTGAAGCTTTCTTT
TRBJ2-7 | - | TRBD1 | TRBV29-1 | CSVALRQGIYEQYF | TGCAGCGTTGCGTTGAGACAGGGGATTTACGAGCAGTACTTC
TRBJ1-4 | few | - | TRBV7-8 | CASSLSWVGAGEKLFF | TGTGCCAGCAGCTTATCCTGGGTGGGAGCTGGAGAAAAACTGTTTTTT
TRBJ2-5 | few | - | TRBV7-2 | CASSLGPGISQETQYF | TGTGCCAGCAGCTTGGGTCCGGGAATATCACAAGAGACCCAGTACTTC
TRBJ1-1 | - | - | TRBV18 | CASSPGGGLDDTEAFF | TGTGCCAGCTCACCGGGAGGGGGACTGGATGACACTGAAGCTTTCTTT
TRBJ2-1 | - | TRBD1 | TRBV7-3 | CASSRTGTGGASDNEQFF | TGTGCCAGCAGCCGAACCGGGACAGGGGGCGCGTCTGACAATGAGCAGTTCTTC
TRBJ2-2 | - | - | TRBV28 | CASSLAGAPTGELFF | TGTGCCAGCAGTTTAGCGGGGGCGCCCACCGGGGAGCTGTTTTTT
TRBJ2-5 | - | - | TRBV7-2 | CASSFWSARETQYF | TGTGCCAGCAGCTTCTGGTCCGCACGAGAGACCCAGTACTTC
TRBJ2-3 | - | - | TRBV2 | CASRQRLSTDTQYF | TGTGCCAGCAGACAGCGACTCAGCACAGATACGCAGTATTTT
TRBJ2-3 | - | TRBD1 | TRBV9 | CASSDRSGTGFADTQYF | TGTGCCAGCAGCGACAGATCCGGGACAGGGTTTGCAGATACGCAGTATTTT
TRBJ2-1 | - | - | TRBV30 | CAWTGVEQFF | TGTGCCTGGACAGGGGTTGAGCAGTTCTTC
TRBJ2-6 | few | TRBD1 | TRBV10-3 | CAISPGQGISGANVLTF | TGTGCCATCAGTCCGGGACAGGGTATCTCTGGGGCCAACGTCCTGACTTTC
TRBJ1-6 | - | - | TRBV4-2 | CASSAWFGLDSPLHF | TGTGCCAGCAGCGCCTGGTTCGGACTCGATTCACCCCTCCACTTT
TRBJ1-1 | - | - | TRBV11-2 | CASSSPPTDTEAFF | TGTGCCAGCAGCTCCCCCCCTACGGACACTGAAGCTTTCTTT
TRBJ2-2 | - | - | TRBV7-2 | CASSPGRRGNTGELFF | TGTGCCAGCAGCCCCGGTAGGAGAGGGAACACCGGGGAGCTGTTTTTT
TRBJ2-3 | - | TRBD1 | TRBV20-1 | CSAPPGTGQYSDTQYF | TGCAGTGCCCCACCCGGGACAGGGCAGTATTCAGATACGCAGTATTTT
TRBJ1-6 | few | - | TRBV4-1 | CASSLRTEDNSPLHF | TGCGCCAGCAGCCTTAGGACCGAGGATAATTCACCCCTCCACTTT
TRBJ2-4 | few | - | TRBV4-3 | CASSVGVAKNIQYF | TGCGCCAGCAGCGTCGGGGTAGCCAAAAACATTCAGTACTTC
TRBJ2-3 | few | - | TRBV15 | CATSRDLVNSDTQYF | TGTGCCACCAGCAGAGATCTCGTCAACTCAGATACGCAGTATTTT
TRBJ1-6 | - | - | TRBV6-5 | CASRNHQGRSSPLHF | TGTGCCAGCAGGAACCACCAGGGGCGGAGTTCACCCCTCCACTTT
TRBJ1-5 | few | - | TRBV12-3/TRBV12-4 | CASSWVGNQPQHF | TGTGCCAGCAGTTGGGTCGGGAATCAGCCCCAGCATTTT
TRBJ2-2 | few | - | TRBV12-3/TRBV12-4 | CASRPTGGTGELFF | TGTGCCAGCCGTCCGACAGGCGGCACCGGGGAGCTGTTTTTT
TRBJ2-1 | - | - | TRBV9 | CASSVEPSPYNEQFF | TGTGCCAGCAGCGTAGAGCCTAGTCCCTACAATGAGCAGTTCTTC
TRBJ1-5 | few | - | TRBV10-3 | CATADSYSNQPQHF | TGTGCCACTGCCGACAGTTATAGCAATCAGCCCCAGCATTTT
TRBJ1-3 | - | TRBD1 | TRBV20-1 | CSAPKTGISGNTIYF | TGCAGTGCTCCAAAGACAGGGATCTCCGGAAACACCATATATTTT
TRBJ1-2 | - | - | TRBV20-1 | CSARDRDYVKIRANYGYTF | TGCAGTGCTAGAGATCGGGATTATGTGAAAATACGAGCTAACTATGGCTACACCTTC
TRBJ2-1 | few | - | TRBV24-1 | CATSDSRRNEQFF | TGTGCCACCAGTGATTCTAGGCGGAATGAGCAGTTCTTC